This T cell receptor beta chain emerged from a study of HIV-infected children after antiretroviral therapy interruption. As to treatment: PENTA 11 planned treatment interruption arm or continuous ART arm. Germline V lookup: CDR1 LNHDA, CDR2 SQIVND (reference sequence). The CDR3 runs 13 residues. V dropped 7 bases and J dropped 7 bases, with 16 bases sitting between them. Unique molecular identifiers were included in an RNA-based 3' RACE TCR library. TCRdb reprocessed the 3' RACE reads with MiXCR, giving one entry per CDR3 protein. The sample holds approximately 89,000 distinct CDR3 sequences, less than 7% seen once. This clonotype was counted many times.

The V gene is TRBV19, the J gene TRBJ2-5; possible D gene TRBD1, 5 bases. This sequence originates from a pool of human donors with HIV. The sequencing here drew on CD45RA+ CD4+ T cells from PBMCs, pooled from several time points, taken from a donor given antiretroviral therapy, either interrupted or continuous. Subset meaning: naive CD4+ CD45RA+ CD45RO- T cells. Here the CDR3 reads CASKMGQTGTQYF. As DNA, the CDR3 is TGTGCCAGTAAAATGGGGCAGACGGGGACCCAGTACTTC.